This TCR beta chain originates from a study of shared clonotypes between healthy human individuals. Terminally differentiated effector memory CD45RA+ cells were left out of the naive CD8 fraction, which was CD45RO-negative and positively selected for CCR7. Profiling relied on immunoSEQ multiplex PCR, and the TCRdb table lists in-frame clones only, not all of them. The profile shows about 2 million clones, approximately 94% of them singletons. This CDR3 spans 16 amino acids. V lost 0 bases to trimming and J lost 6 bases; unmatched junction nucleotides: 7. From germline, CDR1 is SGHRS and CDR2 YFSETQ. The receptor was derived from a man younger than 30 in good health. The sequenced sample was naive CD8+ T cells sorted from blood. The rearrangement joins TRBV5-1 to TRBJ2-1; 9 bases line up with TRBD2. The CDR3 here is CASSLARLAGSNEQFF. The CDR3 DNA is TGCGCCAGCAGCTTGGCCAGGCTAGCGGGAAGCAATGAGCAGTTCTTC.